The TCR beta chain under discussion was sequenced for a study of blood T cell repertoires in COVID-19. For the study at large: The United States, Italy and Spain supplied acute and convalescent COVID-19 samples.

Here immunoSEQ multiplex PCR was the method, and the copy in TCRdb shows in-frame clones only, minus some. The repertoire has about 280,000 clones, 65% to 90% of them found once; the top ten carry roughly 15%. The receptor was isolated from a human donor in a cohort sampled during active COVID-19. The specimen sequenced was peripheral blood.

CDR3 sequence reads: CASGSSGTGEYEQYF. CDR3 sequence (DNA): TGTGCCAGCGGATCTTCCGGGACAGGAGAATACGAGCAGTACTTC. V and J are TRBV6-6 and TRBJ2-7, with TRBD1 identical over 8 bases. With 8 bases clipped from V and 4 bases from J, the junction kept 13 bases outside the gene matches. This CDR3 comprises 15 residues. Germline CDR1 reads MNHNY; CDR2 reads SVGAGI (reference sequence).